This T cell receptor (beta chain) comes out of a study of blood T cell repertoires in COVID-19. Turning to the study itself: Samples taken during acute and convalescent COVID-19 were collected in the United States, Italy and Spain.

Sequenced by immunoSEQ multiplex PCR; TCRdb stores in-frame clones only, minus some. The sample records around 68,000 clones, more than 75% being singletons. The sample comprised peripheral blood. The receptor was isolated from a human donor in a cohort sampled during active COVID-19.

The CDR3 is CSVGVTSPETQYF. The CDR3 bases are TGCAGCGTTGGGGTGACTAGTCCAGAGACCCAGTACTTC. The chain recombines TRBV29-1 with TRBJ2-5; maybe TRBD2 (6 bases). The V gene lost 4 bases and the J gene lost 4 bases, with 13 bases spanning the gap. CDR1 is SQVTM, CDR2 ANQGSEA, per germline. The CDR3 runs 13 residues.